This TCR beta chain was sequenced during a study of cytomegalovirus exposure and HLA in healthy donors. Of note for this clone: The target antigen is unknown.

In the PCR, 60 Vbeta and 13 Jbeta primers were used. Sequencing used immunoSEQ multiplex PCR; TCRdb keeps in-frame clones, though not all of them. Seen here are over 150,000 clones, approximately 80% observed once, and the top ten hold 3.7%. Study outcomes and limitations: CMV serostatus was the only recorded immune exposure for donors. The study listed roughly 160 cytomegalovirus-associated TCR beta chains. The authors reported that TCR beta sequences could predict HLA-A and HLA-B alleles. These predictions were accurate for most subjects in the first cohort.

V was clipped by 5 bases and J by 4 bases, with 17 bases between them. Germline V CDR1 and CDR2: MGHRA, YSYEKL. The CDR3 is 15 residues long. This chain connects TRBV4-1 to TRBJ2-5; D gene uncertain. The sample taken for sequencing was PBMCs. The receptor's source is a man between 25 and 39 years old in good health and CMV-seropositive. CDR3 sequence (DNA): TGCGCCAGCAGCGCGACTCCCGGAAACTCAGAGACCCAGTACTTC. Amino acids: CASSATPGNSETQYF.